These T cell receptor beta chains were read from a single sample in a study of cytomegalovirus exposure and HLA in healthy donors. Assay: immunoSEQ multiplex PCR; the TCRdb copy retains only in-frame clones and omits some. Here the sample spans about 160,000 clones, 79% being singletons. Sequencing used PBMCs. The receptors originated from a man in his fifties or sixties in good health and CMV-seropositive. The CDR3 runs from the conserved cysteine through the conserved F or W. D genes are given only for firm matches. Not every row has a clone size; where given, it reads once, few, many or a size class.

>TRBJ2-3|few|-|TRBV12-2
CASRRGSAGVDTQYF
TGTGCAAGTCGCCGAGGATCGGCGGGAGTGGATACGCAGTATTTT
>TRBJ2-7|-|TRBD1|TRBV5-1
CASSFGDRLSYEQYF
TGCGCCAGCAGCTTCGGGGACAGATTATCCTACGAGCAGTACTTC
>TRBJ2-1|once|TRBD2|TRBV11-2
CASSPDSGRNEQFF
TGTGCCAGCAGCCCCGATAGCGGGAGAAATGAGCAGTTCTTC
>TRBJ2-7|-|TRBD1|TRBV28
CASSSSRQGAIYEQYF
TGTGCCAGCAGTTCCTCAAGACAGGGGGCGATCTACGAGCAGTACTTC
>TRBJ2-7|-|TRBD2|TRBV6-5
CATFPRGGSYEQYF
TGTGCCACCTTCCCACGGGGGGGATCCTACGAGCAGTACTTC
>TRBJ2-5|few|TRBD1|TRBV2
CASRRQGQETQYF
TGTGCCAGCAGACGACAGGGCCAAGAGACCCAGTACTTC
>TRBJ2-3|-|TRBD2|TRBV28
CASRGLAGGTDTQYF
TGTGCCAGCCGGGGACTAGCGGGAGGCACAGATACGCAGTATTTT
>TRBJ2-1|few|-|TRBV6-1
CASSERDKSYNEQFF
TGTGCCAGCAGTGAAAGGGACAAATCCTACAATGAGCAGTTCTTC
>TRBJ2-1|-|TRBD1|TRBV2
CASNWPGQGKVEQFF
TGTGCCAGCAATTGGCCGGGACAGGGAAAAGTAGAGCAGTTCTTC
>TRBJ1-5|-|-|TRBV28
CASSLSGTTNSNQPQHF
TGTGCCAGCAGTTTAAGTGGGACTACAAATAGCAATCAGCCCCAGCATTTT
>TRBJ1-1|-|-|TRBV13
CASSTTFDLNRGTEAFF
TGTGCCAGCAGCACAACCTTCGATCTGAATCGGGGCACTGAAGCTTTCTTT
>TRBJ1-5|-|-|TRBV28
CASSLDNGRVDQPQHF
TGTGCCAGCAGTTTAGATAACGGCAGGGTAGATCAGCCCCAGCATTTT
>TRBJ2-2|-|TRBD1|TRBV19
CASSILKPQGAFGELFF
TGTGCCAGTAGTATTTTAAAACCACAGGGGGCGTTCGGGGAGCTGTTTTTT
>TRBJ1-1|few|-|TRBV7-9
CASSFSGAEAFF
TGTGCCAGCAGCTTCTCGGGGGCTGAAGCTTTCTTT
>TRBJ1-6|-|TRBD1|TRBV9
CASSVGTGGHRSPLHF
TGTGCCAGCAGCGTAGGAACAGGGGGGCATCGTTCACCCCTCCACTTT
>TRBJ2-5|-|-|TRBV14
CASSFSRQIQETQYF
TGTGCCAGCAGCTTTAGCCGACAGATCCAAGAGACCCAGTACTTC
>TRBJ1-2|-|TRBD1|TRBV9
CASSATVDRVDYGYTF
TGTGCCAGCAGCGCCACCGTGGACAGGGTAGACTATGGCTACACCTTC
>TRBJ1-2|-|TRBD1|TRBV5-1
CASSLATGLNYGYTF
TGCGCCAGCAGCTTGGCGACAGGGCTAAACTATGGCTACACCTTC
>TRBJ2-1|few|TRBD1|TRBV7-9
CSSSPKPGTGGAEQFF
TGTTCCAGCAGCCCCAAGCCCGGGACAGGGGGGGCTGAGCAGTTCTTC
>TRBJ2-7|-|-|TRBV7-9
CASSLYFRSGRTYEQYF
TGTGCCAGCAGCTTATATTTCAGGAGCGGGCGAACCTACGAGCAGTACTTC
>TRBJ2-3|-|TRBD2|TRBV4-1
CASSQAGTSRSTDTQYF
TGCGCCAGCAGCCAAGCCGGGACTAGCAGAAGCACAGATACGCAGTATTTT
>TRBJ1-2|-|-|TRBV6-1
CASSEGRRGNYGYTF
TGTGCCAGCAGTGAAGGTAGAAGGGGCAACTATGGCTACACCTTC
>TRBJ2-1|-|TRBD2|TRBV6-1
CASRASGSYNEQFF
TGTGCCAGCAGGGCTAGCGGGAGCTACAATGAGCAGTTCTTC
>TRBJ2-7|-|TRBD1|TRBV5-1
CASSLGQGSDEQYF
TGCGCCAGCAGCTTGGGACAGGGCAGCGACGAGCAGTACTTC
>TRBJ2-6|large|-|TRBV6-1
CASRPESSGANVLTF
TGTGCCAGCAGGCCCGAGAGCTCTGGGGCCAACGTCCTGACTTTC
>TRBJ1-1|-|TRBD1|TRBV11-3
CASSPGTGGALNTEAFF
TGTGCCAGTTCACCTGGGACAGGGGGCGCCCTGAACACTGAAGCTTTCTTT
>TRBJ2-2|-|-|TRBV5-1
CASSTQPGDTGELFF
TGCGCCAGCAGCACCCAGCCCGGGGACACCGGGGAGCTGTTTTTT
>TRBJ2-7|-|TRBD1|TRBV4-2
CASSRTRDRGYEQYF
TGTGCCAGCAGCCGAACCCGGGACAGGGGATACGAGCAGTACTTC
>TRBJ2-1|-|TRBD2|TRBV19
CASSPGTSAYNEQFF
TGTGCCAGTAGCCCGGGGACTAGCGCGTACAATGAGCAGTTCTTC
>TRBJ1-3|-|TRBD1|TRBV18
CASSPSKGAVGNTIYF
TGTGCCAGCTCACCAAGTAAGGGGGCCGTTGGAAACACCATATATTTT
>TRBJ2-7|-|TRBD1|TRBV4-1
CASSQDDLPGQAYYEQYF
TGCGCCAGCAGCCAAGATGACTTACCGGGACAGGCTTACTACGAGCAGTACTTC
>TRBJ2-2|-|-|TRBV7-3
CASSPQIGQRTGELFF
TGTGCCAGCAGCCCCCAGATAGGACAGCGAACCGGGGAGCTGTTTTTT
>TRBJ2-4|once|TRBD1|TRBV15
CATSRGGQGENIQYF
TGTGCCACCAGCAGAGGGGGACAGGGGGAAAACATTCAGTACTTC
>TRBJ2-7|-|-|TRBV27
CASSRYYEQYF
TGTGCCAGCAGCAGATACTACGAGCAGTACTTC
>TRBJ2-3|-|-|TRBV29-1
CSVISGSTDTQYF
TGCAGCGTCATAAGCGGGAGCACAGATACGCAGTATTTT
>TRBJ2-1|-|-|TRBV28
CASSLYGAHNEQFF
TGTGCCAGCAGTTTGTATGGGGCCCACAATGAGCAGTTCTTC
>TRBJ2-7|-|-|TRBV9
CASSVAGRDSYEQYF
TGTGCCAGCAGCGTAGCGGGTCGGGACTCCTACGAGCAGTACTTC
>TRBJ2-2|-|-|TRBV9
CASSVELIGELFF
TGTGCCAGCAGCGTAGAGCTGATCGGGGAGCTGTTTTTT
>TRBJ2-5|-|-|TRBV11-2
CASSLGGGGRETQYF
TGTGCCAGCAGCTTAGGGGGAGGCGGACGGGAGACCCAGTACTTC
>TRBJ2-3|-|-|TRBV7-9
CASSSRRISTDTQYF
TGTGCCAGCAGCTCTAGGAGGATTAGCACAGATACGCAGTATTTT
>TRBJ1-5|-|TRBD1|TRBV10-3
CAISDGTVNQPQHF
TGTGCCATCAGTGACGGGACAGTCAATCAGCCCCAGCATTTT
>TRBJ1-2|-|TRBD1|TRBV30
CAWVQGAYGYTF
TGTGCCTGGGTGCAGGGGGCGTATGGCTACACCTTC
>TRBJ2-1|-|-|TRBV10-1
CASSESRNEQFF
TGCGCCAGCAGTGAGTCCCGGAATGAGCAGTTCTTC
>TRBJ1-5|few|TRBD1|TRBV15
CATSRARTGDDFRQPQHF
TGTGCCACCAGCAGAGCGAGGACAGGGGATGACTTTAGGCAGCCCCAGCATTTT
>TRBJ1-2|-|-|TRBV18
CASSPGQSANYGYTF
TGTGCCAGCTCACCAGGGCAGAGTGCTAACTATGGCTACACCTTC
>TRBJ2-7|once|TRBD2|TRBV5-8
CASSLVSGGTHSSYEQYF
TGTGCCAGCAGCTTGGTGTCGGGGGGGACACATAGCTCCTACGAGCAGTACTTC
>TRBJ2-2|-|-|TRBV2
CASRYATGELFF
TGTGCCAGCCGCTACGCCACCGGGGAGCTGTTTTTT
>TRBJ1-3|-|-|TRBV5-1
CASSLGGPTGNTIYF
TGCGCCAGCAGCTTGGGAGGGCCCACTGGAAACACCATATATTTT
>TRBJ1-5|-|TRBD1|TRBV7-6
CASSSRTGDNQPQHF
TGTGCCAGCAGCTCTAGGACAGGGGACAATCAGCCCCAGCATTTT
>TRBJ1-2|-|-|TRBV5-1
CASSLGGDGYGYTF
TGCGCCAGCAGCTTGGGCGGGGACGGCTATGGCTACACCTTC
>TRBJ2-3|-|-|TRBV6-5
CASSYGASATDTQYF
TGTGCCAGCAGTTACGGGGCTAGCGCCACAGATACGCAGTATTTT
>TRBJ2-7|-|-|TRBV28
CASSLYGGGVDEQYF
TGTGCCAGCAGTTTATACGGGGGAGGTGTGGACGAGCAGTACTTC
>TRBJ1-4|-|TRBD1|TRBV6-1
CASSDPRQGFNEKLFF
TGTGCCAGCAGTGACCCGAGACAGGGTTTTAATGAAAAACTGTTTTTT